This T cell receptor beta chain originates from a study of CD8 T cells in ankylosing spondylitis. Deletions cut 4 bases from V and 6 bases from J, with 10 bases between. CDR3 length: 13 residues. CDR1 and CDR2 from the germline V gene are MNHEY and SVGEGT. TCRdb reanalysed the 5' RACE reads using MiXCR and keeps one entry per CDR3 protein. This sample has around 130,000 distinct CDR3 sequences, with about a tenth found just once. The receptor comes from a male donor with ankylosing spondylitis or in good health (not recorded which). Specimen: blood, either unsorted or a sorted T cell fraction (not recorded which). V gene TRBV6-2 or TRBV6-3 combines with J gene TRBJ1-5; D is unclear. The CDR3 loop reads CASSSHEAQPQHF. The CDR3 DNA sequence: TGTGCCAGCAGTTCCCACGAGGCTCAGCCCCAGCATTTT.